These T cell receptor beta chains were read from a single sample in a study of blood T cell repertoires in COVID-19. The repertoire was sequenced with immunoSEQ multiplex PCR; TCRdb's copy has only in-frame clones and lacks some. The profile shows fewer than 250,000 clones, about four fifths of them singletons. Sequenced sample: peripheral blood. These receptors originate from a woman aged 55-75 years with COVID-19, enrolled during active disease. The CDR3 runs from the conserved cysteine through the conserved F or W. D genes are given only for firm matches. A row's size may be missing; if present it is once, few, many or a size class.

abundance: -
v_gene: TRBV7-9
j_gene: TRBJ2-7
d_gene: TRBD2
CDR3aa: CASSQISGSRYEQYF
CDR3nt: TGTGCCAGCAGCCAGATTAGCGGGAGTAGATACGAGCAGTACTTC

abundance: -
v_gene: TRBV18
j_gene: TRBJ2-1
d_gene: TRBD2
CDR3aa: CASSPPSSGRAIGDEQFF
CDR3nt: TGTGCCAGCTCACCACCGTCTAGCGGGAGGGCCATTGGGGATGAGCAGTTCTTC

abundance: -
v_gene: TRBV7-9
j_gene: TRBJ2-7
d_gene: TRBD2
CDR3aa: CASSTGTRGEQYF
CDR3nt: TGTGCCAGCAGTACCGGGACTAGGGGTGAGCAGTACTTC

abundance: -
v_gene: TRBV6-5
j_gene: TRBJ1-5
d_gene: -
CDR3aa: CASKTTVAQPQHF
CDR3nt: TGTGCCAGCAAAACTACGGTCGCCCAGCCCCAGCATTTT

abundance: -
v_gene: TRBV10-2
j_gene: TRBJ2-2
d_gene: -
CDR3aa: CASSEISSSGELFF
CDR3nt: TGCGCCAGCAGTGAGATTAGCTCGTCCGGGGAGCTGTTTTTT

abundance: -
v_gene: TRBV10-2
j_gene: TRBJ1-2
d_gene: -
CDR3aa: CASSVRGFGYTF
CDR3nt: TGCGCCAGCAGTGTAAGAGGGTTTGGCTACACCTTC

abundance: -
v_gene: TRBV18
j_gene: TRBJ2-5
d_gene: -
CDR3aa: CASSPPVLETQYF
CDR3nt: TGTGCCAGCTCACCCCCCGTATTGGAGACCCAGTACTTC

abundance: -
v_gene: TRBV2
j_gene: TRBJ2-7
d_gene: TRBD2
CDR3aa: CASSGGRASYEQYF
CDR3nt: TGTGCCAGCAGTGGCGGGAGGGCCAGTTACGAGCAGTACTTC

abundance: -
v_gene: TRBV20-1
j_gene: TRBJ2-3
d_gene: TRBD2
CDR3aa: CSASQTSGRNTQYF
CDR3nt: TGCAGTGCTAGTCAGACTAGCGGGAGAAATACGCAGTATTTT

abundance: -
v_gene: TRBV19
j_gene: TRBJ1-5
d_gene: TRBD1
CDR3aa: CASSRWTGGTGQPQHF
CDR3nt: TGTGCCAGTAGTAGGTGGACAGGGGGCACGGGTCAGCCCCAGCATTTT

abundance: few
v_gene: TRBV7-9
j_gene: TRBJ1-1
d_gene: TRBD1
CDR3aa: CASSPAGTGAFTEAFF
CDR3nt: TGTGCCAGCAGCCCCGCCGGGACAGGGGCCTTCACTGAAGCTTTCTTT